This paragraph reports one T cell receptor (beta chain). The target of this receptor is not known. Qualities for individual bases were not recorded, and no much larger clone is one base off. The V end loses 6 bases and the J end loses 1 base, and a stretch of 9 bases separates them. From the cysteine up to the phenylalanine, the CDR3 has a length of 12 residues. The DNA shown is the 36-base CDR3, in frame from base 1. For CDR1 and CDR2, the germline V gene (reference sequence) lists DFQATT and SNEGSKA. The data stem from a study of patients and donors after allogeneic stem cell transplantation (dated by TCRdb to about 2020). Libraries were built with RT-PCR. The listed sequencing device is NextSeq 550. TCRdb passed the public sequencing reads through fastp at Q25 and MiXCR, retaining productive beta sequences. Identical CDR3 protein sequences are pooled into one entry, listed with their most common genes and DNA. Counted in this sample were roughly 960,000 distinct CDR3 sequences; 15% to 20% of them appeared once. The top ten clonotypes cover roughly 6.4% of the sample.

Material for sequencing was blood, either unsorted or a sorted T cell fraction (not recorded which). The clonotype originates from a human donor who was either an allogeneic HSCT recipient or a stem cell or donor lymphocyte infusion donor (not recorded which). It is not recorded whose cells these are; they may come from a transplant donor. The chain employs TRBV20-1 and TRBJ1-1, with an unclear D gene assignment. The sequenced DNA is TGCAGTGCCGCCCAGGAGAACACTGAAGCTTTCTTT. This yields the protein CSAAQENTEAFF.